This entry describes one T cell receptor beta chain. The protocol was immunoSEQ multiplex PCR, while the TCRdb copy is restricted to in-frame clones and leaves out a portion. The top ten hold 1.5% to 2.5% of the sample, which has 400,000 or so clones, about 89% seen once. The data are from a study of blood T cell repertoires in COVID-19. The sample taken for sequencing was PBMCs or T cells enriched from blood (not recorded which). This TCR came from a middle-aged man in a cohort exposed to, infected with or recovered from COVID-19 (not recorded which).

The CDR3 loop is CASSLGTVRRSNQPQHF. In DNA form, the CDR3 reads TGTGCCAGCAGCTTGGGGACAGTAAGGAGGAGCAATCAGCCCCAGCATTTT. The chain carries TRBV7-2 and TRBJ1-5; 7 bases are a match to TRBD1. Germline CDR1 is SGHTA and CDR2 is FQGNSA. This CDR3 has 17 residues. V shed 3 bases and J 1 base; nucleotides not matched to a gene: 9. Complete variable domain (other parts from reference TRBV7-2 and TRBJ1-5): GAGVSQSPSNKVTEKGKDVELRCDPISGHTALYWYRQSLGQGLEFLIYFQGNSAPDKSGLPSDRFSAERTGGSVSTLTIQRTQQEDSAVYLCASSLGTVRRSNQPQHFGDGTRLSIL.